The 14 T cell receptor beta chains reported below all come from one sample, sequenced in a study of cytomegalovirus exposure and HLA in healthy donors. Use of 60 Vbeta and 13 Jbeta primers characterized the PCR. Libraries were prepared by immunoSEQ multiplex PCR; TCRdb keeps only in-frame clonotypes and omits some of them. The table shows some 91,000 clones, with over 65% occurring only once. The sample consisted of PBMCs. The receptors originated from a man aged 35-49 years in good health and CMV-seronegative.

Turning to this clone: The junction departs from the called germline gene at one end, perhaps through a read error. In nucleotides, the CDR3 is TGTGCCAGCAGTGTATCGGGACAGGGGATTGAAAAACTGTTTTTT. Translating gives CASSVSGQGIEKLFF. This chain uses TRBV27 with TRBJ1-4; 10 nucleotides match TRBD1. The CDR3 extends over 15 amino acids. Germline V gene sequence: CDR1 MNHEY, CDR2 SMNVEV (reference sequence).

A single count supports this clone. This chain uses TRBV5-1 with TRBJ2-1; tentative D call: TRBD1 (6 bases). Germline CDR1 reads SGHRS; CDR2 reads YFSETQ. The CDR3 runs 15 residues. V lost 5 bases, J lost 1 base, and 13 bases lay in between. CDR3 nucleotide sequence: TGCGCCAGCAGGCGGCAGGGGACATCCTACAATGAGCAGTTCTTC. Protein product: CASRRQGTSYNEQFF. Variable domain in full (rest from reference TRBV5-1 and TRBJ2-1): KAGVTQTPRYLIKTRGQQVTLSCSPISGHRSVSWYQQTPGQGLQFLFEYFSETQRNKGNFPGRFSGRQFSNSRSEMNVSTLELGDSALYLCASRRQGTSYNEQFFGPGTRLTVL.

The CDR3 nucleotides are TGTGCCAGCAGCTTGAATAGCGCGGACGAGCAGTACTTC. Its protein is CASSLNSADEQYF. The chain carries TRBV7-9 and TRBJ2-7; D is possibly TRBD2 (5 bases). CDR3 length equals 13 residues. Trimming cost V 3 bases and J 5 bases, with 11 bases left between them. CDR1 and CDR2 from the germline V gene are SEHNR and FQNEAQ (reference sequence).

The V call is TRBV27, the J call TRBJ2-4; the D gene is possibly TRBD1 (6 bases). Per the germline V gene, CDR1 is MNHEY and CDR2 is SMNVEV (reference sequence). The CDR3 sequence is 13 residues long. The V gene lost 8 bases and the J gene lost 3 bases, with 11 bases spanning the gap. The CDR3 region is CASGGQSKNIQYF. CDR3 DNA sequence: TGTGCCAGCGGAGGACAGAGCAAAAACATTCAGTACTTC.

This CDR3 reads CASSRTGVTEAFF. The CDR3 coding sequence is TGTGCCAGCAGTCGGACAGGGGTCACTGAAGCTTTCTTT. This sequence joins TRBV28 and TRBJ1-1; 9 bases are shared with TRBD1. Germline lookup yields CDR1 MDHEN and CDR2 SYDVKM. Trimming at V came to 5 bases and at J to 4 bases, leaving 2 bases not matched to a gene. CDR3 length: 13 residues.

This clone was counted once. The V call is TRBV7-9, the J call TRBJ2-3; 8 nucleotides align to TRBD2. The CDR3 loop spans 15 amino acids. The V segment lost 2 bases and the J segment 4 bases; nucleotides outside the gene matches: 5. Germline V gives CDR1 SEHNR, CDR2 FQNEAQ (reference sequence). The CDR3 DNA reads as TGTGCCAGCAGCTTACGGCGGGGGGCCTCAGATACGCAGTATTTT. It is translated as CASSLRRGASDTQYF.

The chain combines TRBV29-1 with TRBJ1-2; 10 bases are a match to TRBD1. This CDR3 contains 15 residues. Germline CDR1 reads SQVTM; CDR2 reads ANQGSEA. V trimming: 2 bases; J trimming: 4 bases; junction bases outside the gene matches: 7. CDR3 protein: CSVETRQGAFYGYTF. The CDR3 bases are TGCAGCGTTGAAACCCGACAGGGGGCTTTCTATGGCTACACCTTC.

The rearrangement links TRBV19 to TRBJ2-5, with D uncertain. This CDR3 has 14 amino acids. The V end lost 1 base, the J end lost 2 bases, and 8 bases lay between the germline ends. CDR1 is LNHDA, CDR2 SQIVND, per germline (reference sequence). CDR3 DNA: TGTGCCAGTAGTATAGGTCCCACTCAAGAGACCCAGTACTTC. This encodes CASSIGPTQETQYF.

The count of this clone is one. The chain has TRBV30 and TRBJ2-7, with 9 bases identical to TRBD1. Germline assignment: CDR1 GTSNPN and CDR2 SVGIG (reference sequence). After removal of 3 bases from V and 2 bases from J, the junction contained 8 bases not matched to a gene. The CDR3 has 15 residues. The CDR3 region is CAWRTAGTGTYEQYF. The CDR3 DNA reads TGTGCCTGGAGAACCGCCGGGACAGGGACCTACGAGCAGTACTTC.

This clone was observed at least ten times. In the same sample, other DNA sequences code for this CDR3. V is TRBV7-9 and J is TRBJ2-7, with 7 bases lining up with TRBD1. CDR1 is SEHNR and CDR2 is FQNEAQ in the germline V gene (reference sequence). This CDR3 contains 13 residues. The V gene end was trimmed by 1 base and the J gene end by 6 bases; junction bases not matched to a gene: 3. The CDR3 sequence: CASSLGPGGEQYF. DNA for the CDR3: TGTGCCAGCAGCTTAGGGCCAGGGGGCGAGCAGTACTTC.

DNA of the CDR3: TGTGCCAGTAGTGCCAGGGGTTCACCCCTCCACTTT. This gives the protein CASSARGSPLHF. The V and J genes are TRBV19 and TRBJ1-6, with D maybe TRBD1 (6 bases). CDR1 LNHDA and CDR2 SQIVND come from the germline V gene (reference sequence). Trimming took off 5 bases at V and 9 bases at J, with 8 bases between the two ends. This CDR3 region has 12 residues.

This clone was counted a single time. In DNA, the CDR3 is TGTGCCAGTATGGACAGCAACTACGAGCAGTACTTC. It specifies CASMDSNYEQYF. The chain recombines TRBV6-1 with TRBJ2-7; D is possibly TRBD1 (6 bases). The V gene's germline CDR1 is MNHNS and CDR2 SASEGT. The CDR3 consists of 12 residues. Between the trimmed V and J ends, which lost 9 bases and 3 bases, there was a span of 12 bases.

The CDR3 is CASSRQGNTGELFF. The CDR3 DNA follows: TGTGCCAGCAGTCGACAGGGGAACACCGGGGAGCTGTTTTTT. The chain recombines TRBV6-4 with TRBJ2-2; 7 bases align to TRBD1. This CDR3 has 14 residues. With 5 bases clipped from V and 1 base from J, the junction kept 1 base outside the gene matches. Looked up from germline, CDR1 is MRHNA and CDR2 is SNTAGT.

The V gene is TRBV18, the J gene TRBJ2-2, with 7 nucleotides matching TRBD1. The CDR3 runs to 16 residues. Looked up from germline, CDR1 is KGHSH and CDR2 is LQKENI. Trimming removed 6 bases from V and 0 bases from J; junction bases left unmatched: 7. Here the CDR3 DNA reads TGTGCCAGCTCGCCCGACAGGGCGTCGAACACCGGGGAGCTGTTTTTT. Residues: CASSPDRASNTGELFF.